This T cell receptor beta chain derives from a study of early T cells in non-severe SARS-CoV-2 infection. On the study more broadly: Sequencing of unsorted whole blood was done on bulk RNA, leaving chains unpaired. The study, taken as a whole, reports: VDJdb matches were skewed toward anti-spike CD8 T cell responses.

The CDR3 contains 13 residues. CDR1 is MNHEY and CDR2 is SVGEGT in the germline V gene. Trimming removed 7 bases from V and 4 bases from J, with 14 bases in between. A remark on this clonotype: Its antigen is not known.

Researchers tagged individual cDNA molecules with unique molecular identifiers. In TCRdb, the 5' RACE reads were re-called with MiXCR into one record per CDR3 protein. The sample lists around 47,000 distinct CDR3 sequences, 11% seen once, with approximately 8.7% in the top ten. The genes are TRBV6-2 or TRBV6-3 and TRBJ2-7, with D possibly TRBD1 on 5 matching bases. The sequence came from an adult who was a healthcare worker with PCR-confirmed SARS-CoV-2 infection or an uninfected control (not recorded which). Specimen: whole blood. The CDR3 loop reads CASTPDSLYEQYF. Written as DNA, the CDR3 is TGTGCCAGCACCCCAGACAGTCTATACGAGCAGTACTTC.